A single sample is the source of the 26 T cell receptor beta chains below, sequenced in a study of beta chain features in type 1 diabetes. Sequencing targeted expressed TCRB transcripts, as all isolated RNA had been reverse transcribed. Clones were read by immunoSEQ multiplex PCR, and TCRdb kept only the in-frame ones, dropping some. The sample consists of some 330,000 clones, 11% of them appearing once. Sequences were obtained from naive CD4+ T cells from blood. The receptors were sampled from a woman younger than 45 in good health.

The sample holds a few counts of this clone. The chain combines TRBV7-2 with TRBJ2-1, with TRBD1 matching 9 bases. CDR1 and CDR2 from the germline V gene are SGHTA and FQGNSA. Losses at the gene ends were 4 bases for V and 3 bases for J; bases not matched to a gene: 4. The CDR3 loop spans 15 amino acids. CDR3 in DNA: TGTGCCAGCAGCTCACAGGGGGCTGTCTACAATGAGCAGTTCTTC. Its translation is CASSSQGAVYNEQFF.

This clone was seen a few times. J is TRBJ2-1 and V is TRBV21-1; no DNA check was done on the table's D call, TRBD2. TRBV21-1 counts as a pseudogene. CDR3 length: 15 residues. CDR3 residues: CASSVQLADYNEQFF. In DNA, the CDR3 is TGTGCCAGCAGCGTTCAGCTAGCGGACTACAATGAGCAGTTCTTC.

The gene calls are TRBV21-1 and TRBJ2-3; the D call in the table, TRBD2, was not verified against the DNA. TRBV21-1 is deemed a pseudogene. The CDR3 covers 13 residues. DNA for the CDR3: TGTGCCAGCAGCATGAGGACTGGAGATACGCAGTATTTT. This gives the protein CASSMRTGDTQYF.

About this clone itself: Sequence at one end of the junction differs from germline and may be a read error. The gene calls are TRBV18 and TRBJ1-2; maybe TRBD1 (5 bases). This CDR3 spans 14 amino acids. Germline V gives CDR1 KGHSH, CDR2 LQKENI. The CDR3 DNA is TGTGCCAGCTCACCACCGAGGACTAGCGGGGCAGCACTCTTC. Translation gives CASSPPRTSGAALF.

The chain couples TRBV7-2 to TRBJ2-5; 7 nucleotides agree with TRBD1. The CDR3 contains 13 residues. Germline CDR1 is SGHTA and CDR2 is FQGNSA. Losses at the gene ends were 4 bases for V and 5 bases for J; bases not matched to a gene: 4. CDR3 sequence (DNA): TGTGCCAGCAGCTGGGACAGTCGGGAGACCCAGTACTTC. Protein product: CASSWDSRETQYF.

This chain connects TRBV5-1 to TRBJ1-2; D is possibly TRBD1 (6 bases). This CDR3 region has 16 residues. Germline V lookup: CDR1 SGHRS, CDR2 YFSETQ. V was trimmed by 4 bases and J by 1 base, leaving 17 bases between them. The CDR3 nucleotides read TGCGCCAGCAGCGAGCGGGGGGGGCCTCTTAACTATGGCTACACCTTC. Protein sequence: CASSERGGPLNYGYTF.

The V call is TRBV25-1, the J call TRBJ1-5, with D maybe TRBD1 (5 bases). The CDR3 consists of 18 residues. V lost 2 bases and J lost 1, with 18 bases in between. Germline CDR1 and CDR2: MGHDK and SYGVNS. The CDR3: CASSEKGWEGLSNQPQHF. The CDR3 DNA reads TGTGCCAGCAGTGAAAAGGGCTGGGAGGGGCTGAGCAATCAGCCCCAGCATTTT. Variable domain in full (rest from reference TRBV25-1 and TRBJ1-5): EADIYQTPRYLVIGTGKKITLECSQTMGHDKMYWYQQDPGMELHLIHYSYGVNSTEKGDLSSESTVSRIRTEHFPLTLESARPSHTSQYLCASSEKGWEGLSNQPQHFGDGTRLSIL.

CDR3 DNA sequence: TGTGCCAGCAGCCAAGGAATGCGTCAACCGGAGAATGAGCAGTTCTTC. Its translation is CASSQGMRQPENEQFF. The chain carries TRBV14 and TRBJ2-1; D is unclear. Trimming cost V 1 base and J 7 bases, with 17 bases left between them. Germline V gene sequence: CDR1 SGHDN, CDR2 FVKESK. CDR3 length: 16 amino acids.

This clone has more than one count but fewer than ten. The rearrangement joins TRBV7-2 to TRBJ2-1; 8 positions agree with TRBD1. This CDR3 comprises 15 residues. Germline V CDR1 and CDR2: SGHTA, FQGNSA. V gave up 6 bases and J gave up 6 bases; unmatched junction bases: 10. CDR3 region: CASRPRTGPFNEQFF. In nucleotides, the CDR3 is TGTGCCAGCAGACCAAGGACAGGGCCCTTCAATGAGCAGTTCTTC. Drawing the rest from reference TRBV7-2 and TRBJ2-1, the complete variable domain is GAGVSQSPSNKVTEKGKDVELRCDPISGHTALYWYRQSLGQGLEFLIYFQGNSAPDKSGLPSDRFSAERTGGSVSTLTIQRTQQEDSAVYLCASRPRTGPFNEQFFGPGTRLTVL.

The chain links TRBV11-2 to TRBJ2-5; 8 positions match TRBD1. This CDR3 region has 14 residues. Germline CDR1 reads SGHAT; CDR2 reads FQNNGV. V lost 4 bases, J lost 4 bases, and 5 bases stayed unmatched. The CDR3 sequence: CASSSRDRTETQYF. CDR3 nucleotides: TGTGCCAGCAGCTCACGGGACAGGACAGAGACCCAGTACTTC.

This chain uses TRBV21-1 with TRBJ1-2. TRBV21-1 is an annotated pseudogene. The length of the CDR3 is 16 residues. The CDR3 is CASSKILSREGNGYTF. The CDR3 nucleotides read TGTGCCAGCAGCAAAATTCTATCGAGGGAAGGGAATGGCTACACCTTC.

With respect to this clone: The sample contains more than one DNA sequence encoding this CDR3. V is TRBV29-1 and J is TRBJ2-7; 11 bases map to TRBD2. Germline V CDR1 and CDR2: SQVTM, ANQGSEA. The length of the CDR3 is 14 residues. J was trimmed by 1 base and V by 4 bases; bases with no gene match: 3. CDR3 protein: CSVAGTSGSYEQYF. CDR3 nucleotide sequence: TGCAGCGTTGCCGGGACTAGCGGTTCCTACGAGCAGTACTTC.

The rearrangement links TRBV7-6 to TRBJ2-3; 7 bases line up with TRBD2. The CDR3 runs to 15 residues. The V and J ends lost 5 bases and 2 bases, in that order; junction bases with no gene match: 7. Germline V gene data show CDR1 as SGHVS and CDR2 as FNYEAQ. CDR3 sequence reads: CASSADGGFTDTQYF. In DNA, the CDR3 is TGTGCCAGCAGCGCAGACGGGGGGTTCACAGATACGCAGTATTTT.

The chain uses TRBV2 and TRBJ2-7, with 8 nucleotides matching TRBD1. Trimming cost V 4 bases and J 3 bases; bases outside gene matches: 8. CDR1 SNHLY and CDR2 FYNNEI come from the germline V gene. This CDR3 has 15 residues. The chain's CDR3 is CASSASETGVYEQYF. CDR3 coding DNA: TGTGCCAGCAGTGCGTCCGAGACAGGGGTCTACGAGCAGTACTTC.

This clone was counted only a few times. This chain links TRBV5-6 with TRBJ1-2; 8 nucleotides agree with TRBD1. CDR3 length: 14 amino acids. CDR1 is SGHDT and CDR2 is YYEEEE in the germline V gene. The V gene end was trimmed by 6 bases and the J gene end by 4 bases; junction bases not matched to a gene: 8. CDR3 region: CASNPTGTGYGYTF. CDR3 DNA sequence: TGTGCCAGCAACCCGACCGGGACAGGCTATGGCTACACCTTC.

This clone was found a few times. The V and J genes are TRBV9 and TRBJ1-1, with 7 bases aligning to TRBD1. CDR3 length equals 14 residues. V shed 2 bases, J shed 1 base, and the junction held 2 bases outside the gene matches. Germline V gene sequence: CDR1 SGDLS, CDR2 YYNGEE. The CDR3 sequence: CASSVQGENTEAFF. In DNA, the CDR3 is TGTGCCAGCAGCGTTCAGGGGGAGAACACTGAAGCTTTCTTT.

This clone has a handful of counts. As DNA, the CDR3 is TGCGCCAGCAGCCAAGATCCAGCGGGACTTGTTGCGAACACCGGGGAGCTGTTTTTT. It is translated as CASSQDPAGLVANTGELFF. This chain links TRBV4-3 with TRBJ2-2, with 7 nucleotides matching TRBD2. The CDR3 is 19 residues long. Germline-derived CDR1 and CDR2 are LGHNA and YSLEER. The V and J ends lost 0 bases and 0 bases, in that order; junction bases with no gene match: 10.

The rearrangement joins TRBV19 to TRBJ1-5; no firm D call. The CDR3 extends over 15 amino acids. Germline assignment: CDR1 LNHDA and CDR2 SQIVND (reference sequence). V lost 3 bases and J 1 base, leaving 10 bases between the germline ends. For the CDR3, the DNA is TGTGCCAGTAGTATGCGGGCAGAGAGCAATCAGCCCCAGCATTTT. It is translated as CASSMRAESNQPQHF.

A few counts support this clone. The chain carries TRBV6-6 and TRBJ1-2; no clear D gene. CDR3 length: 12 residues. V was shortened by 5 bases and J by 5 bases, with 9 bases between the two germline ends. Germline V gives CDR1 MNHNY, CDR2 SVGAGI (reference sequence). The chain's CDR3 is CASSEDFYGYTF. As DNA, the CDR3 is TGTGCCAGCAGTGAGGACTTTTATGGCTACACCTTC.

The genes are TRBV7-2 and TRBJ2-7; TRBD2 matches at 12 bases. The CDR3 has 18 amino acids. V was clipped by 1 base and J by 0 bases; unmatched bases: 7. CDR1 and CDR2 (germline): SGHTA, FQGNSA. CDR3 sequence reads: CASSLETGTSGFSYEQYF. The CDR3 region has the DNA TGTGCCAGCAGCTTAGAAACCGGGACTAGCGGGTTCTCCTACGAGCAGTACTTC.

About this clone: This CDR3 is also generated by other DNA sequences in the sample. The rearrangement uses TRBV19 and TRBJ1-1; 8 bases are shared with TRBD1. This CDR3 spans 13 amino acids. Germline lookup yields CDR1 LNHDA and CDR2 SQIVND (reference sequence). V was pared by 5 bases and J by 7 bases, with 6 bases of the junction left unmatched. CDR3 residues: CASSVGQGLEAFF. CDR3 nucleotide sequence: TGTGCCAGTAGTGTCGGACAGGGACTTGAAGCTTTCTTT.

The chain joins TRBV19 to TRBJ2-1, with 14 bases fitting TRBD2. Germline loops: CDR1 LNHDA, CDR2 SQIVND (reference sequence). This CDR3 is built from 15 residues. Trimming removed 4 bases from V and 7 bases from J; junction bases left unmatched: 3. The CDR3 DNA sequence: TGTGCCAGTAGTAACGGGACTAGCGGGAGAAATGAGCAGTTCTTC. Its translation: CASSNGTSGRNEQFF.

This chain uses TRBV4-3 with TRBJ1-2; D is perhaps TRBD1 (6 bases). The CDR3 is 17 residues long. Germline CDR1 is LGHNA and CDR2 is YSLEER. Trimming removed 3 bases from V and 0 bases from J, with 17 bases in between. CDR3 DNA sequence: TGCGCCAGCAGCCATGAAACCGGGACACTTACTAACTATGGCTACACCTTC. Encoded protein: CASSHETGTLTNYGYTF.

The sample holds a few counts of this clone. CDR3 sequence reads: CASSPQGHLYEQYF. The CDR3 DNA reads TGTGCCAGCAGCCCCCAGGGGCACCTCTACGAGCAGTACTTC. The rearrangement uses TRBV7-9 and TRBJ2-7, with a tentative D call TRBD1 (6 bases). The CDR3 loop spans 14 amino acids. CDR1 and CDR2 (germline): SEHNR, FQNEAQ (reference sequence). The V gene lost 5 bases and the J gene lost 3 bases, with 14 bases spanning the gap. Combining the CDR3 with reference TRBV7-9 and TRBJ2-7 gives the whole variable domain DTGVSQNPRHKITKRGQNVTFRCDPISEHNRLYWYRQTLGQGPEFLTYFQNEAQLEKSRLLSDRFSAERPKGSFSTLEIQRTEQGDSAMYLCASSPQGHLYEQYFGPGTRLTVT.

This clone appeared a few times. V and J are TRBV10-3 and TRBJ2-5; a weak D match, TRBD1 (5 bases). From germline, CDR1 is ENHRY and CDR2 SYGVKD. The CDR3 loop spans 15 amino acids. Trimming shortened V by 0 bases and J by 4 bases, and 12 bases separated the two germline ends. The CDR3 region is CAISESKGATETQYF. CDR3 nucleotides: TGTGCCATCAGTGAGTCGAAAGGGGCTACAGAGACCCAGTACTTC.

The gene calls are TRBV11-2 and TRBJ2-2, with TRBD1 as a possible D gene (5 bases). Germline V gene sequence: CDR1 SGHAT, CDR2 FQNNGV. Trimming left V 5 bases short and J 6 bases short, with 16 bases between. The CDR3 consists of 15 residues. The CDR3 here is CASSVPRGHAGELFF. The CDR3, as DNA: TGTGCCAGCAGCGTACCCCGAGGACACGCCGGGGAGCTGTTTTTT.